The 27 T cell receptor beta chains given below trace back to one sample, sequenced in a study of T cell responses to AZD1222 COVID-19 vaccine. Assay: immunoSEQ multiplex PCR; the TCRdb copy retains only in-frame clones and omits some. There are around 100,000 clones in the sample; 85% to 95% occur only once, and about 1.8% lies in the top ten. The sequenced sample was peripheral blood, obtained on day 0 of AZD1222 vaccination. The receptors shown here come from an adult in good health.

This sequence joins TRBV5-1 and TRBJ2-1, with 11 bases that match TRBD2. The CDR3 runs to 15 residues. Trimming at V came to 7 bases and at J to 8 bases, leaving 11 bases not matched to a gene. Germline-derived CDR1 and CDR2 are SGHRS and YFSETQ. This CDR3 is CASFDVAGGLDEQFF. CDR3 sequence (DNA): TGCGCCAGCTTTGATGTAGCGGGAGGGCTCGATGAGCAGTTCTTC.

This chain joins TRBV27 and TRBJ1-2; possibly TRBD1 for D (6 bases). Trimming removed 3 bases from V and 0 bases from J, with 8 bases in between. The length of the CDR3 is 14 residues. Per germline, CDR1 MNHEY and CDR2 SMNVEV (reference sequence). This CDR3 is CASSLDRSNYGYTF. The CDR3 bases are TGTGCCAGCAGTTTGGACAGATCTAACTATGGCTACACCTTC.

This chain joins TRBV11-3 and TRBJ2-5; 10 positions match TRBD1. Germline lookup yields CDR1 SGHNT and CDR2 YENEEA. The length of the CDR3 is 15 residues. The V and J ends lost 3 bases and 3 bases, in that order; junction bases with no gene match: 4. CDR3 coding DNA: TGTGCCAGCAGCTTTGGGACAGGGGTGGAAGAGACCCAGTACTTC. Protein sequence: CASSFGTGVEETQYF.

The chain is built from TRBV6-2 or TRBV6-3 and TRBJ2-7, with 7 bases that match TRBD2. The CDR3 contains 16 residues. The germline V gene encodes CDR1 MNHEY and CDR2 SVGEGT. V was pared by 8 bases and J by 2 bases, with 15 bases of the junction left unmatched. CDR3 nucleotide sequence: TGTGCCAGCGGTTCCAGTTTTGGGAGGGTGGCCTACGAGCAGTACTTC. Residues: CASGSSFGRVAYEQYF.

The rearrangement joins TRBV20-1 to TRBJ1-6; D gene unclear. The germline CDR1 and CDR2 sequences are DFQATT and SNEGSKA (reference sequence). This CDR3 spans 10 amino acids. Between the trimmed V and J ends, which lost 1 base and 15 bases, there was a span of 7 bases. The CDR3 bases are TGCAGTGCTAGAGCAGTCCGCCTCCACTTT. This gives the protein CSARAVRLHF.

This clone appeared a single time. CDR3 region: CASSLTPVSSYNEQFF. The CDR3 region has the DNA TGTGCCAGCAGCTTAACGCCGGTCAGCTCCTACAATGAGCAGTTCTTC. The chain joins TRBV7-3 to TRBJ2-1; D is unresolved. This CDR3 is built from 16 residues. Trimming shortened V by 0 bases and J by 0 bases, and 9 bases separated the two germline ends. CDR1 and CDR2 (germline): SGHTA, FQGTGA.

The chain employs TRBV4-2 and TRBJ2-7; D assignment may be TRBD1 or TRBD2 (7 bases each). Looked up from germline, CDR1 is LGHNA and CDR2 is YNFKEQ. The CDR3 spans 15 residues. Trimming removed 0 bases from V and 12 bases from J, with 21 bases in between. The CDR3 is CASSQDQGGGGVRYF. The CDR3, as DNA: TGTGCCAGCAGCCAAGATCAGGGGGGAGGGGGGGTAAGGTACTTC.

The chain combines TRBV27 with TRBJ2-7; TRBD2 agrees at 10 bases. The germline gives CDR1 MNHEY, CDR2 SMNVEV (reference sequence). The V gene end was trimmed by 2 bases and the J gene end by 2 bases; junction bases not matched to a gene: 0. This CDR3 has 14 amino acids. The CDR3 region is CASSLLAGAYEQYF. The CDR3 region has the DNA TGTGCCAGCAGTTTACTAGCGGGAGCCTACGAGCAGTACTTC.

CDR3 nucleotides: TGCAGCGTTTACTCCCACCGGGCAGGGGCCACGCAGGAGAACTATGGCTACACCTTC. It codes for CSVYSHRAGATQENYGYTF. The chain carries TRBV29-1 and TRBJ1-2; perhaps TRBD1 as D (6 bases). V was trimmed by 5 bases and J by 2 bases, leaving 30 bases between them. CDR3 length equals 19 residues. CDR1 SQVTM and CDR2 ANQGSEA come from the germline V gene. Supplemented by reference TRBV29-1 and TRBJ1-2, the full variable domain reads SAVISQKPSRDICQRGTSLTIQCQVDSQVTMMFWYRQQPGQSLTLIATANQGSEATYESGFVIDKFPISRPNLTFSTLTVSNMSPEDSSIYLCSVYSHRAGATQENYGYTFGSGTRLTVV.

The chain joins TRBV21-1 to TRBJ1-1. TRBV21-1 is termed a pseudogene. The CDR3 length is 15 residues. DNA for the CDR3: TGTGCCAGCAGCAAGGGGGGGGAAGGGGCCACTGAAGCTTTCTTT. Translated, it gives CASSKGGEGATEAFF.

The chain couples TRBV18 to TRBJ1-1; D uncertain. V was shortened by 2 bases and J by 5 bases, with 15 bases between the two germline ends. Looked up from germline, CDR1 is KGHSH and CDR2 is LQKENI. This CDR3 spans 15 amino acids. The CDR3 coding sequence is TGTGCCAGCTCACCAGGTGTGGTAGGTCGTACTGAAGCTTTCTTT. This encodes CASSPGVVGRTEAFF.

The V gene is TRBV10-3, the J gene TRBJ1-1, with 10 bases fitting TRBD1. This CDR3 has 14 residues. V lost 3 bases, J lost 4 bases, and 2 bases stayed unmatched. Germline CDR1 is ENHRY and CDR2 is SYGVKD. In DNA, the CDR3 is TGTGCCATCAGTGATGGGGACAGGGGCACTGAAGCTTTCTTT. Protein: CAISDGDRGTEAFF.

The gene calls are TRBV10-3 and TRBJ2-1, with 10 bases aligning to TRBD2. CDR3 length equals 14 residues. CDR1 and CDR2 from the germline V gene are ENHRY and SYGVKD. V shed 10 bases, J shed 4 bases, and the junction held 7 bases outside the gene matches. The CDR3 reads CATHTSGDYNEQFF. The CDR3 bases are TGTGCCACGCATACTAGCGGGGATTACAATGAGCAGTTCTTC.

This clone has a single count. The V call is TRBV18, the J call TRBJ2-3; D gene unclear. This CDR3 comprises 13 residues. V gave up 3 bases and J gave up 3 bases, with 7 bases separating them. CDR1 is KGHSH, CDR2 LQKENI, per germline. CDR3 sequence: CASSPVYTDTQYF. The CDR3 bases are TGTGCCAGCTCACCGGTGTATACAGATACGCAGTATTTT.

This chain connects TRBV13 to TRBJ2-7; 8 bases map to TRBD1. CDR3 length equals 13 residues. J was trimmed by 6 bases and V by 5 bases; bases with no gene match: 6. CDR1 is PRHDT, CDR2 FYEKMQ, per germline (reference sequence). The CDR3 protein is CASSEGQGSEQYF. CDR3 coding DNA: TGTGCCAGCAGCGAAGGACAGGGATCCGAGCAGTACTTC. Full variable domain (missing parts from reference TRBV13 and TRBJ2-7): AAGVIQSPRHLIKEKRETATLKCYPIPRHDTVYWYQQGPGQDPQFLISFYEKMQSDKGSIPDRFSAQQFSDYHSELNMSSLELGDSALYFCASSEGQGSEQYFGPGTRLTVT.

The chain combines TRBV9 with TRBJ2-7; possibly TRBD1 or TRBD2 for D (5 bases each). Trimming shortened V by 2 bases and J by 5 bases, and 17 bases separated the two germline ends. Looked up from germline, CDR1 is SGDLS and CDR2 is YYNGEE. The CDR3 loop spans 15 amino acids. This chain's CDR3 is CASSVGLRGDDEQYF. CDR3 nucleotide sequence: TGTGCCAGCAGCGTGGGGTTAAGAGGGGACGACGAGCAGTACTTC.

J is TRBJ1-5 and V is TRBV7-8, with 8 bases lining up with TRBD1. The CDR3 extends over 15 amino acids. Germline CDR1 reads SGHVS; CDR2 reads FQNEAQ. The junction had 5 bases not matched to a gene; V was cut back by 4 bases and J by 3 bases. The CDR3 reads CASSSQGAINQPQHF. The DNA of the CDR3 is TGTGCCAGCAGCTCGCAGGGGGCCATCAATCAGCCCCAGCATTTT.

This rearrangement joins TRBV25-1 to TRBJ1-4; 8 bases match TRBD1. This CDR3 contains 15 residues. The germline V gene has CDR1 MGHDK and CDR2 SYGVNS. With V trimmed by 3 bases and J by 7 bases, 7 bases remained unmatched. The CDR3 DNA sequence: TGTGCCAGCAGTGATTTCAGGGGGCCTGGTGAAAAACTGTTTTTT. Encoded protein: CASSDFRGPGEKLFF.

The chain joins TRBV4-2 to TRBJ2-7; 8 bases line up with TRBD2. V dropped 2 bases and J dropped 2; count of bases not matched to a gene: 8. Germline CDR1 LGHNA, CDR2 YNFKEQ. The CDR3 is 16 residues long. In DNA, the CDR3 is TGTGCCAGCAGCCAAACCACGGCGGGAGGTCCCTACGAGCAGTACTTC. Residues: CASSQTTAGGPYEQYF.

This chain joins TRBV5-1 and TRBJ2-1, with D perhaps matching TRBD2 (6 bases). The V end lost 5 bases, the J end lost 8 bases, and 17 bases lay between the germline ends. Germline V gene sequence: CDR1 SGHRS, CDR2 YFSETQ. This CDR3 is 14 amino acids long. Written as DNA, the CDR3 is TGCGCCAGCAGTCCCCAAACCATAGCGGATGAGCAGTTCTTC. Its protein is CASSPQTIADEQFF.

The J gene is TRBJ1-3, the V gene TRBV10-3; D possibly corresponds to TRBD1 (6 bases). This CDR3 is built from 14 residues. Germline V CDR1 and CDR2: ENHRY, SYGVKD. Deletions cut 4 bases from V and 2 bases from J, with 9 bases between. The CDR3 is CAISAGTTGNTIYF. Here the CDR3 DNA reads TGTGCCATCAGTGCCGGGACAACTGGAAACACCATATATTTT.

This sequence joins TRBV5-1 and TRBJ1-2, with a weak D call TRBD1 (6 bases). Germline loops: CDR1 SGHRS, CDR2 YFSETQ. This CDR3 region has 15 residues. V lost 0 bases to trimming and J lost 3 bases, with 12 bases between them. The CDR3 DNA is TGCGCCAGCAGCTTGGAGGCAGGGGACGACTATGGCTACACCTTC. This gives the protein CASSLEAGDDYGYTF.

The rearrangement uses TRBV9 and TRBJ1-3; D may be TRBD1 (6 bases). The length of the CDR3 is 14 residues. CDR1 and CDR2 (germline): SGDLS, YYNGEE. Trimming left V 4 bases short and J 1 base short, with 9 bases between. CDR3 sequence reads: CASSTTGSGNTIYF. In nucleotides, the CDR3 is TGTGCCAGCAGCACTACAGGGTCTGGAAACACCATATATTTT. Supplemented by reference TRBV9 and TRBJ1-3, the full variable domain reads DSGVTQTPKHLITATGQRVTLRCSPRSGDLSVYWYQQSLDQGLQFLIQYYNGEERAKGNILERFSAQQFPDLHSELNLSSLELGDSALYFCASSTTGSGNTIYFGEGSWLTVV.

This chain uses TRBV6-5 with TRBJ2-1; possibly TRBD1 for D (6 bases). V was clipped by 6 bases and J by 1 base, with 13 bases between them. The CDR3 loop spans 15 amino acids. Germline values: CDR1 MNHEY, CDR2 SVGAGI. The CDR3 coding sequence is TGTGCCAGCAGGTTTTACAGGGCTTCCTACAATGAGCAGTTCTTC. Translated, it gives CASRFYRASYNEQFF.

The V call is TRBV28, the J call TRBJ1-3; D gene uncertain. The V gene's germline CDR1 is MDHEN and CDR2 SYDVKM. The V end was cut by 6 bases, the J end by 4 bases, with 19 bases between. The CDR3 contains 16 residues. CDR3 in DNA: TGTGCCAGCAGCTCCCCGGGAGGGAAGGCGGGAAACACCATATATTTT. Protein sequence: CASSSPGGKAGNTIYF.

V is TRBV14 and J is TRBJ1-5; D might be TRBD1 (5 bases). The CDR3 is 13 residues long. V lost 6 bases and J lost 6, with 12 bases in between. From germline, CDR1 is SGHDN and CDR2 FVKESK. The CDR3 protein is CASSEGVGQPQHF. Written as DNA, the CDR3 is TGTGCCAGCAGTGAAGGGGTCGGTCAGCCCCAGCATTTT. The whole variable domain, remainder taken from reference TRBV14 and TRBJ1-5, is EAGVTQFPSHSVIEKGQTVTLRCDPISGHDNLYWYRRVMGKEIKFLLHFVKESKQDESGMPNNRFLAERTGGTYSTLKVQPAELEDSGVYFCASSEGVGQPQHFGDGTRLSIL.

V and J are TRBV24-1 and TRBJ2-5; 11 bases are shared with TRBD2. The germline V gene encodes CDR1 KGHDR and CDR2 SFDVKD. Trimming at V came to 5 bases and at J to 1 base, leaving 5 bases not matched to a gene. This CDR3 has 16 amino acids. Written as DNA, the CDR3 is TGTGCCACCAGTGGCGGGGGACTAGCGGTCCAAGAGACCCAGTACTTC. It encodes CATSGGGLAVQETQYF.